Reported below is one TCR beta chain. This CDR3 is built from 13 residues. Per the germline V gene, CDR1 is SGHTA and CDR2 is FQGTGA. Trimming stripped 1 base from V and 5 bases from J, with 8 bases between. The data were obtained in a study of shared clonotypes between healthy human individuals. Sequenced by immunoSEQ multiplex PCR; TCRdb stores in-frame clones only, minus some. The sample carries a few million clones, about 90% recorded once. What was sequenced was naive CD4+ T cells from PBMCs. Specified subset: CD45RA+ positively selected. The TCR originated in a man aged 18 to 29 in good health. Some clones in this sample may be carry-over from other donors' samples. The chain joins TRBV7-3 to TRBJ2-5, with D unclear. The CDR3 nucleotides read TGTGCCAGCAGCTTAAGGCCGCCGGAGACCCAGTACTTC. Its translation: CASSLRPPETQYF. The entire variable domain, with the rest obtained from reference TRBV7-3 and TRBJ2-5, is as follows: GAGVSQTPSNKVTEKGKYVELRCDPISGHTALYWYRQSLGQGPEFLIYFQGTGAADDSGLPNDRFFAVRPEGSVSTLKIQRTERGDSAVYLCASSLRPPETQYFGPGTRLLVL.